The T cell receptor beta chain described here comes from a study of blood T cells in healthy people across ages. On the study more broadly: Template switching picked up about one barcoded beta molecule for each two T cells.

V lost 8 bases to trimming and J lost 0 bases, with 12 bases between them. Germline CDR1 MNHNY, CDR2 SVGAGI (reference sequence). This CDR3 comprises 14 residues. Peripheral blood, around 10 milliliters per donor, was collected. For the second PCR, which ran for 7 to 11 cycles, a sample-barcoded 5' primer and a J-beta primer mix were used. A single record per CDR3 protein comes from TCRdb applying MiXCR to the 5' RACE reads. The sample records roughly 730,000 distinct CDR3 sequences, more than 50% being singletons. As to this clonotype: Its specificity is not known.

Study-level results: As naive T cell percentage varied, TCR beta diversity correlated strongly with it.

The receptor was isolated from a man in his forties in good health. The rearrangement joins TRBV6-6 to TRBJ2-3; tentatively, D is TRBD2 (5 bases). The material sequenced was blood. The DNA for the CDR3 is TGTGCCAGCGGCCTAGCAGCGAGCACAGATACGCAGTATTTT. Protein sequence: CASGLAASTDTQYF.